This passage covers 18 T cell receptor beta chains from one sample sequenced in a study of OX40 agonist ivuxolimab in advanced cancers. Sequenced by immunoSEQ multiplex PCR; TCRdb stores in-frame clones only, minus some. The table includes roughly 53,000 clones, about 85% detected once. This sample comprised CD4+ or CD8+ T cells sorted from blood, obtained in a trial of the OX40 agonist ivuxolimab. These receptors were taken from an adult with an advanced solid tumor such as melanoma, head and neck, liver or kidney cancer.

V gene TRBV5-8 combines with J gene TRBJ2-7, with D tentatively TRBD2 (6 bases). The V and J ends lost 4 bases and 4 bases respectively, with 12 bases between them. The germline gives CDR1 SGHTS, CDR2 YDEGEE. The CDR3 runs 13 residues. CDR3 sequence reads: CASSAGQLYEQYF. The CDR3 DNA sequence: TGTGCCAGCAGCGCGGGGCAATTGTACGAGCAGTACTTC.

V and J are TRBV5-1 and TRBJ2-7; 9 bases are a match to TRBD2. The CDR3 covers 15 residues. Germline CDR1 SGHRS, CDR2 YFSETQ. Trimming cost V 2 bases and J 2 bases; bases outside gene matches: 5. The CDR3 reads CASSFWREGAYEQYF. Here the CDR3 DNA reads TGCGCCAGCAGCTTCTGGCGGGAGGGCGCCTACGAGCAGTACTTC.

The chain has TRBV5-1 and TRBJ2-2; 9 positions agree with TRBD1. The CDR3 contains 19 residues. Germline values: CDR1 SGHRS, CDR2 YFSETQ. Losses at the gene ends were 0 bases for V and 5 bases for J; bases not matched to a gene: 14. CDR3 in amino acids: CASSLGHTGGAGRTGELFF. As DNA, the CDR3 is TGCGCCAGCAGCTTGGGGCACACAGGGGGCGCGGGACGTACCGGGGAGCTGTTTTTT.

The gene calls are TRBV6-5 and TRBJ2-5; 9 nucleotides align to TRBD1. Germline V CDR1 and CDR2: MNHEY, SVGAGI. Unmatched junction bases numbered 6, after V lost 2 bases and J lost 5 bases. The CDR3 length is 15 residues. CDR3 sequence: CASSYLGQGTETQYF. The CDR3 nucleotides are TGTGCCAGCAGTTACCTCGGACAGGGGACGGAGACCCAGTACTTC.

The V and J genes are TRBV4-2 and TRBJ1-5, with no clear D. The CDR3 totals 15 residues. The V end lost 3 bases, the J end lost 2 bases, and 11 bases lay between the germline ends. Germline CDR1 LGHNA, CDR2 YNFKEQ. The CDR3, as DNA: TGTGCCAGCAGCCAGTTAGCGGGCGGCAATCAGCCCCAGCATTTT. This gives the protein CASSQLAGGNQPQHF.

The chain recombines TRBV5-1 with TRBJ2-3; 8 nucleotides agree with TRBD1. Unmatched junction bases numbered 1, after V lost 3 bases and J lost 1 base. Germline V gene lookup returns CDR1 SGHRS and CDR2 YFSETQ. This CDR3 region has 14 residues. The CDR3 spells CASSSDRGTDTQYF. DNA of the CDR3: TGCGCCAGCAGCTCGGACAGGGGCACAGATACGCAGTATTTT. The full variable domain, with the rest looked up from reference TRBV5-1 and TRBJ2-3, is KAGVTQTPRYLIKTRGQQVTLSCSPISGHRSVSWYQQTPGQGLQFLFEYFSETQRNKGNFPGRFSGRQFSNSRSEMNVSTLELGDSALYLCASSSDRGTDTQYFGPGTRLTVL.

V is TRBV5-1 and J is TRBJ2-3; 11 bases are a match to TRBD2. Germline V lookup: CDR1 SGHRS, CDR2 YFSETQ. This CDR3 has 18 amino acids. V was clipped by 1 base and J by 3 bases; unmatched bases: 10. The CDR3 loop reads CASSLFGSGTSGTDTQYF. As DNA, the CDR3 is TGCGCCAGCAGCTTGTTCGGTTCCGGGACTAGCGGAACAGATACGCAGTATTTT.

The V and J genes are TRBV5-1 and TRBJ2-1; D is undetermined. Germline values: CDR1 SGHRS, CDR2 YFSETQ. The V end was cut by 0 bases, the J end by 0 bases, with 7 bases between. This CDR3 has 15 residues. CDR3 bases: TGCGCCAGCAGCTTGGATGCGGTCTCCTACAATGAGCAGTTCTTC. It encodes CASSLDAVSYNEQFF. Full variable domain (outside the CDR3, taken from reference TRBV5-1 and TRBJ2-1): KAGVTQTPRYLIKTRGQQVTLSCSPISGHRSVSWYQQTPGQGLQFLFEYFSETQRNKGNFPGRFSGRQFSNSRSEMNVSTLELGDSALYLCASSLDAVSYNEQFFGPGTRLTVL.

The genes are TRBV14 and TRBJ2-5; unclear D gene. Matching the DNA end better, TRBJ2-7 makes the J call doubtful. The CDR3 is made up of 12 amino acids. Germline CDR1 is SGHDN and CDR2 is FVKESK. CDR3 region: CASSQVPNEQYF. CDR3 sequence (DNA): TGTGCCAGCAGCCAAGTTCCGAACGAGCAGTACTTC.

The CDR3 reads CASSLGQDYNSPLHF. The CDR3 nucleotides read TGTGCCAGCAGTTTAGGACAGGATTATAATTCACCCCTCCACTTT. V usage is TRBV25-1 and J usage is TRBJ1-6, with TRBD1 matching over 7 bases. Trimming cost V 5 bases and J 4 bases; bases outside gene matches: 5. CDR3 length equals 15 residues. Per germline, CDR1 MGHDK and CDR2 SYGVNS.

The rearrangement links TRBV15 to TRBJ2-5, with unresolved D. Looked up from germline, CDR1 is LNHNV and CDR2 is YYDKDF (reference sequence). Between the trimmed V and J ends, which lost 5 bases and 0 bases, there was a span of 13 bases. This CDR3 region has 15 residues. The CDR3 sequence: CATSATDLYQETQYF. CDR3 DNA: TGTGCCACCAGCGCAACGGACCTTTACCAAGAGACCCAGTACTTC.

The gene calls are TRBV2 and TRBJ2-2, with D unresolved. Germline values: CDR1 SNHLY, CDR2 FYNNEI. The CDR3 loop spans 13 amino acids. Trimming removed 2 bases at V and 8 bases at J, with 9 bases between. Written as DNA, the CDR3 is TGTGCCAGCAGTGAACCAAGGTCAGGGGAGCTGTTTTTT. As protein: CASSEPRSGELFF.

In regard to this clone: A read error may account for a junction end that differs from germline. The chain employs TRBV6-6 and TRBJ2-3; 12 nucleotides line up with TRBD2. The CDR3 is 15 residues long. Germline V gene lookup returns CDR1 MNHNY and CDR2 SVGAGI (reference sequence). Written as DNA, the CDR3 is TGTGCCAGCAGTGACTCTAGCGGGGGGGCCGATACGCAGTATTTT. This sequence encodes CASSDSSGGADTQYF.

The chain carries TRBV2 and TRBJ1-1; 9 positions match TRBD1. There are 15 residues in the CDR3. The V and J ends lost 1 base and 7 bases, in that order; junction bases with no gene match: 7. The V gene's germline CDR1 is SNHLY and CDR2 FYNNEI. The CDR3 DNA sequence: TGTGCCAGCAGTGAAGAAAGGACAGGGGCCAATGAAGCTTTCTTT. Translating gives CASSEERTGANEAFF.

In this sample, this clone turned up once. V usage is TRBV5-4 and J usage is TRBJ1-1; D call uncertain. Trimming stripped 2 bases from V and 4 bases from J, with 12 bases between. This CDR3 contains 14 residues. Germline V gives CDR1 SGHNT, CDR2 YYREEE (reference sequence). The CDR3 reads CASSFDISGTEAFF. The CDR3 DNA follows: TGTGCCAGCAGCTTTGACATCTCGGGCACTGAAGCTTTCTTT. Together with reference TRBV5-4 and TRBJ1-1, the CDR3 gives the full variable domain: ETGVTQSPTHLIKTRGQQVTLRCSSQSGHNTVSWYQQALGQGPQFIFQYYREEENGRGNFPPRFSGLQFPNYSSELNVNALELDDSALYLCASSFDISGTEAFFGQGTRLTVV.

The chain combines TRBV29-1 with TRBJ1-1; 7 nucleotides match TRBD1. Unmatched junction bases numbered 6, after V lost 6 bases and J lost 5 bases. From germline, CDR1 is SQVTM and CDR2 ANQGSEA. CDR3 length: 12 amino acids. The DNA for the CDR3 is TGCAGCGTAGAGACAGGGCGGACTGAAGCTTTCTTT. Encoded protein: CSVETGRTEAFF.

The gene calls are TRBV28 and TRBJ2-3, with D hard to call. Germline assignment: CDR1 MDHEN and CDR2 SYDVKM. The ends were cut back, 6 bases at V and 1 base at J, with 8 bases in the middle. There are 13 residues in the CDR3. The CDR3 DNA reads TGTGCCAGCAGGTCCCGTGGCACAGATACGCAGTATTTT. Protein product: CASRSRGTDTQYF.

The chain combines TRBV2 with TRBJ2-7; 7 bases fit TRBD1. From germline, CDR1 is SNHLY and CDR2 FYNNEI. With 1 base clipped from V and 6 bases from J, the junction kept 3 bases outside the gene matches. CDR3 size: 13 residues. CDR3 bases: TGTGCCAGCAGTGAAGGACAGGGTCGCGAGCAGTACTTC. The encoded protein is CASSEGQGREQYF.